A selection of T cell receptor beta chains follows, all from one sample in a study of shared T cell receptors in the human thymus. Generated by immunoSEQ multiplex PCR, the TCRdb table keeps only in-frame clones and is missing some. Seen here are over 450,000 clones, more than 75% observed once, and the top ten hold about 0.012%. This same sample was also taken into another study, of human thymus T cells.

Input material: thymocytes. The receptor source for this set is a boy under three years old with a congenital heart defect. Each CDR3 is given without its conserved first and last residue.

j_call	cdr3_length	v_call	cdr3_aa
TRBJ1-4	11	TRBV4-1	ASSQDEAGLLF
TRBJ1-3	13	TRBV28	ASGYRGNRGNTIY
TRBJ1-2	14	TRBV7-9	ASSSHPWTGDYGYT
TRBJ2-1	14	TRBV7-9	ASSLVTGLSYNEQF
TRBJ2-7	13	TRBV6-6	ASSYSIAARYEQY
TRBJ2-1	16	TRBV15	ATSRLTSGSDSYNEQF
TRBJ1-4	14	TRBV11-2	ASSITGDTWNEKLF
TRBJ1-2	11	TRBV29-1	STPRPGGRGYT
TRBJ2-1	14	TRBV18	ASSPFPGVTYNEQF
TRBJ2-6	13	TRBV7-9	ASSVTGNGANVLT
TRBJ2-7	17	TRBV14	ASSQSGGRAEKGSYEQY
TRBJ2-7	15	TRBV4-3	ASSQDRSSGSSYEQY
TRBJ2-3	17	TRBV4-2	ASSQGRQGPPSVTDTQY
TRBJ2-7	12	TRBV28	ASSSGQAPYEQY
TRBJ1-5	13	TRBV19	ASSLTGYSNQPQH
TRBJ2-1	14	TRBV4-1	ASSPRGSGSGNEQF
TRBJ2-3	11	TRBV14	ASIERLWDTQY
TRBJ2-7	14	TRBV27	ASSLRQGVHLYEQY
TRBJ2-7	14	TRBV4-1	ASSRTSGEGTYEQY
TRBJ2-5	13	TRBV11-2	ASSLGLAGAETQY